One sample yielded the 7 T cell receptor beta chains listed below, sequenced in a study of cytomegalovirus exposure and HLA in healthy donors. The PCR made use of 60 Vbeta and 13 Jbeta primers. Data came from immunoSEQ multiplex PCR; TCRdb stores just in-frame clones and leaves some out. The table includes 150,000 or so clones, about four fifths detected once. The sample was PBMCs. These receptors originate from a woman under 30 in good health and CMV-seropositive.

J is TRBJ1-2 and V is TRBV27, with 9 bases matching TRBD1. Germline values: CDR1 MNHEY, CDR2 SMNVEV (reference sequence). The CDR3 runs to 14 residues. J gave up 8 bases and V 2 bases, and 6 bases lay outside the gene matches. The CDR3: CASSLQGQGNGYTF. The CDR3 DNA reads TGTGCCAGCAGTTTACAGGGACAGGGAAACGGCTACACCTTC.

J is TRBJ1-1 and V is TRBV4-1, with D unclear. Per the germline V gene, CDR1 is MGHRA and CDR2 is YSYEKL. With 0 bases removed from V and 1 base from J, the gap between germline ends came to 12 bases. The CDR3 has 16 residues. Written as DNA, the CDR3 is TGCGCCAGCAGCCAAGATACATTTGGTCGGAACACTGAAGCTTTCTTT. Translated: CASSQDTFGRNTEAFF.

This chain connects TRBV5-6 to TRBJ1-2; no firm D call. The ends were cut back, 2 bases at V and 4 bases at J, with 9 bases in the middle. The germline V gene encodes CDR1 SGHDT and CDR2 YYEEEE. The length of the CDR3 is 13 residues. In DNA, the CDR3 is TGTGCCAGCAGCTTCGCACAGACCTATGGCTACACCTTC. Residues: CASSFAQTYGYTF.

The chain has TRBV5-1 and TRBJ1-4; TRBD1 is a possible D gene (5 bases). Trimming left V 4 bases short and J 1 base short, with 17 bases between. Germline V CDR1 and CDR2: SGHRS, YFSETQ. The CDR3 has 17 residues. In DNA, the CDR3 is TGCGCCAGCAGCCGGGGGGTAGGGGCCCAAACTAATGAAAAACTGTTTTTT. This codes for CASSRGVGAQTNEKLFF. The full variable domain, in which reference TRBV5-1 and TRBJ1-4 provide the parts outside the CDR3, is KAGVTQTPRYLIKTRGQQVTLSCSPISGHRSVSWYQQTPGQGLQFLFEYFSETQRNKGNFPGRFSGRQFSNSRSEMNVSTLELGDSALYLCASSRGVGAQTNEKLFFGSGTQLSVL.

The chain has TRBV6-5 and TRBJ1-6; no reliable D call. Trimming shortened V by 7 bases and J by 9 bases, and 13 bases separated the two germline ends. The CDR3 length is 13 residues. Germline lookup yields CDR1 MNHEY and CDR2 SVGAGI. CDR3 loop: CASNRGEGSPLHF. CDR3 bases: TGTGCCAGCAATCGGGGAGAGGGTTCACCCCTCCACTTT.

The genes are TRBV7-2 and TRBJ1-5; 7 positions match TRBD1. Germline CDR1 is SGHTA and CDR2 is FQGNSA. V lost 2 bases and J lost 5; bases outside the gene matches: 3. CDR3 size: 14 residues. CDR3 sequence reads: CASSLRQGDQPQHF. CDR3 nucleotide sequence: TGTGCCAGCAGCTTACGGCAGGGGGATCAGCCCCAGCATTTT.

The chain combines TRBV19 with TRBJ2-5, with D possibly TRBD1 on 5 matching bases. CDR1 LNHDA and CDR2 SQIVND come from the germline V gene (reference sequence). V lost 3 bases to trimming and J lost 0 bases, with 11 bases between them. There are 15 residues in the CDR3. The CDR3 region has the DNA TGTGCCAGTAGTATTACCGACAGCTACCAAGAGACCCAGTACTTC. It encodes CASSITDSYQETQYF.